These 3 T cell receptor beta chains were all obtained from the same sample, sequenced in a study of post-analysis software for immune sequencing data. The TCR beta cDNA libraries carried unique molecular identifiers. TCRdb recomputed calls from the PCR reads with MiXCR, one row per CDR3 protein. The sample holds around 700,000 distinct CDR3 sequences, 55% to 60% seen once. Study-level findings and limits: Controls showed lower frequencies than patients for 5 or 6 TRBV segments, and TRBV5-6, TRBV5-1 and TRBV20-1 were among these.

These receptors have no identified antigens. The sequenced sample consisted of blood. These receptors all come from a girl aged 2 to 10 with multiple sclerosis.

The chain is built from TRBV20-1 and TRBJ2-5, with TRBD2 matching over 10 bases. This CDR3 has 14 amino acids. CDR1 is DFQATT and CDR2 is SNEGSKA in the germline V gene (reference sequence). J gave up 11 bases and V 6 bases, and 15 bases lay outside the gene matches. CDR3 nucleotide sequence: TGCAGTGCCAATCCGGCTAGCGGGAGCAATGAGCAGTACTTC. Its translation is CSANPASGSNEQYF.

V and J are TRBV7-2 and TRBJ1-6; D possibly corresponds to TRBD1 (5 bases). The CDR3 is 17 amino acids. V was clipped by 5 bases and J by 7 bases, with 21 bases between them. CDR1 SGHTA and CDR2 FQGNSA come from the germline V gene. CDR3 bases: TGTGCCAGCAGCCCGACCGGGACCGCAATCAGGAATTCACCCCTCCACTTT. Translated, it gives CASSPTGTAIRNSPLHF. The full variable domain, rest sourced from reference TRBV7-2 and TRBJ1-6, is GAGVSQSPSNKVTEKGKDVELRCDPISGHTALYWYRQSLGQGLEFLIYFQGNSAPDKSGLPSDRFSAERTGGSVSTLTIQRTQQEDSAVYLCASSPTGTAIRNSPLHFGNGTRLTVT.

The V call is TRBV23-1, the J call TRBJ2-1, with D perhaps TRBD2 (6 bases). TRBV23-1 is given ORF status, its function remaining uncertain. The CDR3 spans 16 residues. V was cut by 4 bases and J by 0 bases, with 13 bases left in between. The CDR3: CASSPPGESSYNEQFF. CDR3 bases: TGCGCCAGCAGTCCTCCGGGGGAAAGCTCCTACAATGAGCAGTTCTTC.